The subject of this entry is one TCR beta chain. This table comes from immunoSEQ multiplex PCR, and its TCRdb copy is limited to in-frame clones, with some not included. The profile shows approximately 190,000 clones, around 77% of them singletons. CDR3 length: 16 amino acids. CDR1 LGHDT and CDR2 YNNKEL come from the germline V gene (reference sequence). The ends were cut back, 2 bases at V and 3 bases at J, with 16 bases in the middle. This record belongs to a study of blood T cell repertoires in COVID-19. As for the study in general: The origin of the acute and convalescent COVID-19 samples was the United States, Italy and Spain.

This sequence joins TRBV3-1 (or the pseudogene TRBV3-2) and TRBJ1-2; D remains unclear. Sequencing was done on a sample of peripheral blood. The source is a man aged 60-69 years with active or convalescent COVID-19. The CDR3 protein is CASSQSALSLHYGYTF. The DNA for the CDR3 is TGTGCCAGCAGCCAATCCGCTCTATCGCTCCACTATGGCTACACCTTC.